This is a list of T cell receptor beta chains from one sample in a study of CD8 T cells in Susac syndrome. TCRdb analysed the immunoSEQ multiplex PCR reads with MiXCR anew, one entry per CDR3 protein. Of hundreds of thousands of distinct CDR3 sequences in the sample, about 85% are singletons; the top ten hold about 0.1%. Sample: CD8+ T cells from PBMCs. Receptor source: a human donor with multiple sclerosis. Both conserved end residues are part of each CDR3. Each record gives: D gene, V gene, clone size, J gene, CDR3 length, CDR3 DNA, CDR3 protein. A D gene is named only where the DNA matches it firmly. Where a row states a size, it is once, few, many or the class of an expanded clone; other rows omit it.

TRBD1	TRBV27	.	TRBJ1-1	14	TGTGCCAGCAGTACGACAGGGAAGAACACTGAAGCTTTCTTT	CASSTTGKNTEAFF
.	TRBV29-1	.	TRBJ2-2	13	TGCAGCGTTCGGACTCCTCTAACCGGGGAGCTGTTTTTT	CSVRTPLTGELFF
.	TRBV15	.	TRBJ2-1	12	TGTGCCACCGGGAGTACCTACAATGAGCAGTTCTTC	CATGSTYNEQFF
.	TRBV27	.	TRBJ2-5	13	TGTGCCAGCAGTTTCCGGGAGCGAGAGACCCAGTACTTC	CASSFRERETQYF
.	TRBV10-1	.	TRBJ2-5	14	TGCGCCAGCAGTAAAAATTCAGGGGAAGAGACCCAGTACTTC	CASSKNSGEETQYF
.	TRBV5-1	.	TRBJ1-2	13	TGCGCCAGCAGCGCCAATCACCTTTATGGCTACACCTTC	CASSANHLYGYTF
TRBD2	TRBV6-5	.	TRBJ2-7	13	TGTGCCAGCGGCGTAGCGGGCCACTACGAGCAGTACTTC	CASGVAGHYEQYF
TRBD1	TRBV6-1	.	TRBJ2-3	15	TGTGCCAGCAGTGGCCAGACAGGGGATGCAGATACGCAGTATTTT	CASSGQTGDADTQYF
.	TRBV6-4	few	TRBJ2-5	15	TGTGCCAGCAGTGACGGTAAAGGGGACCTAGAGACCCAGTACTTC	CASSDGKGDLETQYF
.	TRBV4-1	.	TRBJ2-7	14	TGCGCCAGCAGCCAAGTCCCGGGAGAGTACGAGCAGTACTTC	CASSQVPGEYEQYF
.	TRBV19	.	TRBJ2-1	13	TGTGCCAGTAGTATCAAGCCCGTCAATGAGCAGTTCTTC	CASSIKPVNEQFF
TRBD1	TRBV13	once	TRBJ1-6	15	TGTGCCAGCAGCTACGCAGGGACAGGAAATTCACCCCTCCACTTT	CASSYAGTGNSPLHF
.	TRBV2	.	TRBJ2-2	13	TGTGCCACCCTCTGGGTGGGCACCGGGGAGCTGTTTTTT	CATLWVGTGELFF